This T cell receptor (beta chain) is drawn from a study of cytomegalovirus exposure and HLA in healthy donors. Comments on this clone: Its target is unknown.

The PCR employed 60 Vbeta primers together with 13 Jbeta primers. The repertoire was sequenced with immunoSEQ multiplex PCR; TCRdb's copy has only in-frame clones and lacks some. In the table there are some 110,000 clones, around three quarters of which are singletons. Germline CDR1 is MNHNY and CDR2 is SVGAGI (reference sequence). The length of the CDR3 is 13 residues. Trimming pared 2 bases from V and 6 bases from J, leaving 7 bases between. Study-level points and caveats: In a later analysis, the majority of CMV-associated beta chains seemingly showed HLA restriction.

The chain carries TRBV6-6 and TRBJ2-2, with D possibly being TRBD2 (6 bases). The TCR was taken from a woman between 18 and 30 years old in good health and CMV-seropositive. Sequencing was carried out using PBMCs. For the CDR3, the DNA is TGTGCCAGCAGTTACACGGGAGCCGGGGAGCTGTTTTTT. Translated: CASSYTGAGELFF.